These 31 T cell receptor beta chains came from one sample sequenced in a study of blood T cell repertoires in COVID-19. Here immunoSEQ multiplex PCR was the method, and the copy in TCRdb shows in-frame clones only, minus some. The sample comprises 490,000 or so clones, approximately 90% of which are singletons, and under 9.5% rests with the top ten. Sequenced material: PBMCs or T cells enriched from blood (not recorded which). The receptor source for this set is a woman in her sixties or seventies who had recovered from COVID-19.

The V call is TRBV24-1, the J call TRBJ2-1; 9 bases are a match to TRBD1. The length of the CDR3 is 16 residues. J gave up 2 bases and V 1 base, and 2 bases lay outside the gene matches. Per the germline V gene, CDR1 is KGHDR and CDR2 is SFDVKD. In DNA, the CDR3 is TGTGCCACCAGTGATTTAAACAGGGGGCCCTACAATGAGCAGTTCTTC. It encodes CATSDLNRGPYNEQFF.

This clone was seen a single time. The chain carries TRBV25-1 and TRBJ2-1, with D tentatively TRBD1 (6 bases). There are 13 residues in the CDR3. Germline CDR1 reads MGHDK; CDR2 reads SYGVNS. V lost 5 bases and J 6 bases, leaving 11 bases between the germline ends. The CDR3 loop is CASSPQGINEQFF. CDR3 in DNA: TGTGCCAGCAGTCCTCAGGGGATCAATGAGCAGTTCTTC.

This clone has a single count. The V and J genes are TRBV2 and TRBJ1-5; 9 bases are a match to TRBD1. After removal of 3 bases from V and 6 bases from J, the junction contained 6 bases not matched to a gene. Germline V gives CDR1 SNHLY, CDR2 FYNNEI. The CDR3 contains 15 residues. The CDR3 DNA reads TGTGCCAGCAGTGATAGGACAGGGGAGGGTCAGCCCCAGCATTTT. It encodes CASSDRTGEGQPQHF.

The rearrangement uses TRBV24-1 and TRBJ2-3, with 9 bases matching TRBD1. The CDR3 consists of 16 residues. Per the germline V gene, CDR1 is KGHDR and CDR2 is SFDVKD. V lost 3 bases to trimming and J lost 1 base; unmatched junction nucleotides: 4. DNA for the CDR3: TGTGCCACCAGTGATCCGGGACAGGGCCGCACAGATACGCAGTATTTT. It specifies CATSDPGQGRTDTQYF.

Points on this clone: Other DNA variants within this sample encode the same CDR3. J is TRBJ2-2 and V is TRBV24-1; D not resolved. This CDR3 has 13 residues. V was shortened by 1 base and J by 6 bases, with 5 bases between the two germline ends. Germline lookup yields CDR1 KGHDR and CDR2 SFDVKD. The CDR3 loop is CATSDLRAGELFF. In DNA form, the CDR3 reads TGTGCCACCAGTGATTTACGGGCCGGGGAGCTGTTTTTT.

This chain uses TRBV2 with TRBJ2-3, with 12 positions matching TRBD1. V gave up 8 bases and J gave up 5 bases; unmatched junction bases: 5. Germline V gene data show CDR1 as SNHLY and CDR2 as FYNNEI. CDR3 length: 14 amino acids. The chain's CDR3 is CASAGQGAEDTQYF. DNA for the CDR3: TGTGCCAGCGCGGGACAGGGGGCAGAAGATACGCAGTATTTT.

The CDR3 is CASSLGGSGLNEQFF. CDR3 coding DNA: TGTGCCAGCAGCTTGGGAGGGTCGGGGTTGAATGAGCAGTTCTTC. The chain carries TRBV5-4 and TRBJ2-1; tentative D call: TRBD2 (5 bases). The CDR3 contains 15 residues. Germline assignment: CDR1 SGHNT and CDR2 YYREEE (reference sequence). Trimming cost V 0 bases and J 7 bases, with 14 bases left between them.

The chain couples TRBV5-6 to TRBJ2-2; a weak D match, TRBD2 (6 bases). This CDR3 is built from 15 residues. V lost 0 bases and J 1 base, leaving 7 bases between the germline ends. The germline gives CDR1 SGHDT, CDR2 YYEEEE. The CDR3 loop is CASSLVSGNTGELFF. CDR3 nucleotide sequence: TGTGCCAGCAGCTTGGTTAGCGGGAACACCGGGGAGCTGTTTTTT.

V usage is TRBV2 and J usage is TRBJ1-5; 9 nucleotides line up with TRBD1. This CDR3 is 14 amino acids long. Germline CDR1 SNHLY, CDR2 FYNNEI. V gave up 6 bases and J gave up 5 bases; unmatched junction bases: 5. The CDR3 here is CASSPGQGYQPQHF. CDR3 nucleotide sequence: TGTGCCAGCAGCCCGGGACAGGGTTATCAGCCCCAGCATTTT.

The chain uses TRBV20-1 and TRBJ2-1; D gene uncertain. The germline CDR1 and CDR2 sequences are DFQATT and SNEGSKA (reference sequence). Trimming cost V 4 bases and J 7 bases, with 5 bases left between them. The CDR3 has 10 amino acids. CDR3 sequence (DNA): TGCAGTGCTAAACTAAATGAGCAGTTCTTC. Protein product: CSAKLNEQFF.

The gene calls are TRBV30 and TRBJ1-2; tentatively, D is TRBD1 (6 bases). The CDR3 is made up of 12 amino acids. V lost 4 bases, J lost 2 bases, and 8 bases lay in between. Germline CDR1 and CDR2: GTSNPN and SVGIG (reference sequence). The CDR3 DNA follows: TGTGCCTGGATGGGGGCGAACTATGGCTACACCTTC. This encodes CAWMGANYGYTF. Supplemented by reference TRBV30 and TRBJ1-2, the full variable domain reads SQTIHQWPATLVQPVGSPLSLECTVEGTSNPNLYWYRQAAGRGLQLLFYSVGIGQISSEVPQNLSASRPQDRQFILSSKKLLLSDSGFYLCAWMGANYGYTFGSGTRLTVV.

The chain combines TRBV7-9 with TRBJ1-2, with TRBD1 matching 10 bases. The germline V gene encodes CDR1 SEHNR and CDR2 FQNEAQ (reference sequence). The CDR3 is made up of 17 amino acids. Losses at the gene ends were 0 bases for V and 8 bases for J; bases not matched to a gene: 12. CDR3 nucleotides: TGTGCCAGCAGCTTAGCGGTCGGACAGGGGGAAGGAGAAGGCTACACCTTC. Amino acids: CASSLAVGQGEGEGYTF.

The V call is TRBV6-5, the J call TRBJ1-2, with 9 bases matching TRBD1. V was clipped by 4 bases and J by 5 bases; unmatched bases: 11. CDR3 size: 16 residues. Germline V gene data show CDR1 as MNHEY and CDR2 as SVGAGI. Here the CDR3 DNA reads TGTGCCAGCAGTTTCCGCCGGGACAGGGAGGGGTATGGCTACACCTTC. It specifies CASSFRRDREGYGYTF.

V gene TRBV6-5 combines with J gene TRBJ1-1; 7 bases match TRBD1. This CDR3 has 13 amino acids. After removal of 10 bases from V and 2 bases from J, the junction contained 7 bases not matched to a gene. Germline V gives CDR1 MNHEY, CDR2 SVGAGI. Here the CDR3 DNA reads TGTGCCACCACCAGGGGGTATAACACTGAAGCTTTCTTT. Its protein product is CATTRGYNTEAFF.

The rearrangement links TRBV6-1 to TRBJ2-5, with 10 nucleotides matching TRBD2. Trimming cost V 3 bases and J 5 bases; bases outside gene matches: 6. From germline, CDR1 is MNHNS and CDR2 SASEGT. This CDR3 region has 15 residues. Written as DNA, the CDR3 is TGTGCCAGCAGTGAGCATAGCGGGGGGACGGAGACCCAGTACTTC. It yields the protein CASSEHSGGTETQYF.

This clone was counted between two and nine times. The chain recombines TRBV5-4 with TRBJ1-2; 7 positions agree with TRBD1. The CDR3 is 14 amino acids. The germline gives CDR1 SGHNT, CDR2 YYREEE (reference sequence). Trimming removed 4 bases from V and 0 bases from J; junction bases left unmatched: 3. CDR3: CASSLGGANYGYTF. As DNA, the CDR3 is TGTGCCAGCAGCCTAGGGGGCGCTAACTATGGCTACACCTTC.

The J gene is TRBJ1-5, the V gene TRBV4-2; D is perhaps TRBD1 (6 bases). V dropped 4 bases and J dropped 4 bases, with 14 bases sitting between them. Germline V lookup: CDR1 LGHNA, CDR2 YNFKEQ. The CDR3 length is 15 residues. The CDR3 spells CASSLQGRGNQPQHF. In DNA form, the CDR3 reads TGTGCCAGCAGCCTCCAGGGGAGGGGGAATCAGCCCCAGCATTTT.

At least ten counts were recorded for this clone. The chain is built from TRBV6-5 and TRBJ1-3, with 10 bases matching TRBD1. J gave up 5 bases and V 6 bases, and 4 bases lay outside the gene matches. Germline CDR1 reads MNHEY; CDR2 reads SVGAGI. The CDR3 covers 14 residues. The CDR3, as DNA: TGTGCCAGCAGCGAGGGACAGGGGCGAAACACCATATATTTT. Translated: CASSEGQGRNTIYF.

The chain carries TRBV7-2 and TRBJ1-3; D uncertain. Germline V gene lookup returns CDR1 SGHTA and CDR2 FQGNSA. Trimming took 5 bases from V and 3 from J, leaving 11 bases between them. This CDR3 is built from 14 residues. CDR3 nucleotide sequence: TGTGCCAGCAGCCTCGGTGCGTTTGGAAACACCATATATTTT. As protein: CASSLGAFGNTIYF.

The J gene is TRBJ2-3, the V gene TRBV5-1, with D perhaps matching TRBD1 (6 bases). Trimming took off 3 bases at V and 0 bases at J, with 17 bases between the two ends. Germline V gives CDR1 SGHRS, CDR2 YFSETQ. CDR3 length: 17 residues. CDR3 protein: CASSWDTGSPSTDTQYF. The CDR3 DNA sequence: TGCGCCAGCAGCTGGGATACAGGGTCTCCTAGCACAGATACGCAGTATTTT.

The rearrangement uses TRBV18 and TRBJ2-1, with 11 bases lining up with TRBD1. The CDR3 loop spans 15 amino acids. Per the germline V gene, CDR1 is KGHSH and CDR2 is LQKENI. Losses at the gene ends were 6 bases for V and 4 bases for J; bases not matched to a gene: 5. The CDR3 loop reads CASSLGQGGYNEQFF. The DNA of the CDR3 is TGTGCCAGCTCCCTGGGACAGGGGGGTTACAATGAGCAGTTCTTC. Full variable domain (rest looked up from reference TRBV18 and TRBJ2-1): NAGVMQNPRHLVRRRGQEARLRCSPMKGHSHVYWYRQLPEEGLKFMVYLQKENIIDESGMPKERFSAEFPKEGPSILRIQQVVRGDSAAYFCASSLGQGGYNEQFFGPGTRLTVL.

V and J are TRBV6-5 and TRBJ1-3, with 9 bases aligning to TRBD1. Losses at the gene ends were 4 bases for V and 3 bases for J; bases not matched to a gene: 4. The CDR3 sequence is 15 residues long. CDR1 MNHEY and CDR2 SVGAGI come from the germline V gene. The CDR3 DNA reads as TGTGCCAGCAGTTTGACGGACAGGGGTGGAAACACCATATATTTT. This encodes CASSLTDRGGNTIYF.

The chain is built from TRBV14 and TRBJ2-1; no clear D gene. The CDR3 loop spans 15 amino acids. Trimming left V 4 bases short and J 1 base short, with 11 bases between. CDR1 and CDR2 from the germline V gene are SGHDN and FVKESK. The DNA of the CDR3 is TGTGCCAGCAGCCCTAGAGACCCGTCCTACAATGAGCAGTTCTTC. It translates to CASSPRDPSYNEQFF.

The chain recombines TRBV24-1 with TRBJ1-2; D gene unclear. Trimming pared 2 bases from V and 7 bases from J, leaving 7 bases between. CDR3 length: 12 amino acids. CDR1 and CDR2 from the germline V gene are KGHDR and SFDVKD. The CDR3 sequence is CATSDYGGGYTF. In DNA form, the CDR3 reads TGTGCCACCAGTGATTATGGCGGTGGCTACACCTTC.

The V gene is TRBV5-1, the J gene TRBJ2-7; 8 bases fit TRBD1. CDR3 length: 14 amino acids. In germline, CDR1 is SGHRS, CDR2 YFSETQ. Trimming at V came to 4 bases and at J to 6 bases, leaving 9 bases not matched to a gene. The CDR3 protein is CASSTRTGQGEQYF. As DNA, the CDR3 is TGCGCCAGCAGCACCCGGACAGGGCAGGGCGAGCAGTACTTC. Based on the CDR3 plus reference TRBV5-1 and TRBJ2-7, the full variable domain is KAGVTQTPRYLIKTRGQQVTLSCSPISGHRSVSWYQQTPGQGLQFLFEYFSETQRNKGNFPGRFSGRQFSNSRSEMNVSTLELGDSALYLCASSTRTGQGEQYFGPGTRLTVT.

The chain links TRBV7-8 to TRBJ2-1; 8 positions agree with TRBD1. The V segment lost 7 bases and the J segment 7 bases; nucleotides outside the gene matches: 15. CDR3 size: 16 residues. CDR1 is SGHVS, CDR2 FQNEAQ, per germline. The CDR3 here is CASMTGIGTGQNEQFF. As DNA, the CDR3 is TGTGCCAGCATGACGGGAATCGGGACAGGTCAAAATGAGCAGTTCTTC.

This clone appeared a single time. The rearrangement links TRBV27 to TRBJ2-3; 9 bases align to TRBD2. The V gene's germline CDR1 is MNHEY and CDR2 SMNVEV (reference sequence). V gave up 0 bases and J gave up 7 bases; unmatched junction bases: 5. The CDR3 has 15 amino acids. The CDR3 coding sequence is TGTGCCAGCAGTTTATCTGCGGGGGGGCCGTATACGCAGTATTTT. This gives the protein CASSLSAGGPYTQYF.

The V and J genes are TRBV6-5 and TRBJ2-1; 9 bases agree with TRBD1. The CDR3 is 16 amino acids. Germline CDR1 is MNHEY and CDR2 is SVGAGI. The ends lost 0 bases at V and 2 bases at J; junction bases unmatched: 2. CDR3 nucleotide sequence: TGTGCCAGCAGTTACTCCCGGGACAGGGCCTACAATGAGCAGTTCTTC. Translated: CASSYSRDRAYNEQFF.

CDR3 amino acids: CASSFEAGDEKLFF. CDR3 in DNA: TGTGCCAGCAGCTTCGAGGCAGGGGATGAAAAACTGTTTTTT. The rearrangement links TRBV5-6 to TRBJ1-4; D is possibly TRBD1 (6 bases). The CDR3 loop spans 14 amino acids. Between the trimmed V and J ends, which lost 2 bases and 6 bases, there was a span of 11 bases. Germline CDR1 reads SGHDT; CDR2 reads YYEEEE. The full variable domain, completed using reference TRBV5-6 and TRBJ1-4, is DAGVTQSPTHLIKTRGQQVTLRCSPKSGHDTVSWYQQALGQGPQFIFQYYEEEERQRGNFPDRFSGHQFPNYSSELNVNALLLGDSALYLCASSFEAGDEKLFFGSGTQLSVL.

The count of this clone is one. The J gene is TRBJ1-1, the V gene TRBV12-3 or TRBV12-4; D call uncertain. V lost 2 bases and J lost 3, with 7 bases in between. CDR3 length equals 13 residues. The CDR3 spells CASSLLQYTEAFF. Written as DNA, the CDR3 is TGTGCCAGCAGTTTATTACAGTACACTGAAGCTTTCTTT.

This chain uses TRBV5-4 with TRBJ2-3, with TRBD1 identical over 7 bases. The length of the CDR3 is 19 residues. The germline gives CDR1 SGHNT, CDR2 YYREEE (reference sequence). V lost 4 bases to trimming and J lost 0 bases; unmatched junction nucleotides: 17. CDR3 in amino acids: CASSQIAQGLGLSTDTQYF. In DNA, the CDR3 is TGTGCCAGCAGCCAGATTGCACAGGGGCTGGGCCTTAGCACAGATACGCAGTATTTT.